This T cell receptor beta chain was sequenced during a study of shared clonotypes between healthy human individuals. Study-level information: Per-donor plates numbered three CD4 naive, three CD4 memory, two CD8 naive and one CD8 memory.

In regard to this clone: Antigen: not known.

Study-wide points: Sharing across four donors was seen in 4% to 6.5% of naive CD4 clonotypes.

Each cell subset's genomic DNA was divided evenly among several immunoSEQ plates. In the source study's methods: Filtering differed because ImmunoSEQ produced junction-only sequences that carried no quality scores. Measured with immunoSEQ multiplex PCR; TCRdb has only the in-frame clones, and not every one. That table is the source of V, J and clone size, and D and trimming were worked out from the DNA. Of 2.3 million or so clones in the sample, approximately 95% are singletons; the top ten hold 0.35% to 0.45%. The sample was naive CD4+ T cells from PBMCs. Described subset: CD45RA+ positively selected. This receptor was taken from a man aged 18-30 years in good health. Some clones in this sample may be carry-over from other donors' samples.

CDR3 DNA: TGTGCCAGCAGCTTTCGTAGCGGGAGGATGTTTCCCGGGGAGCTGTTTTTT. Translating it yields CASSFRSGRMFPGELFF. This chain links TRBV7-8 with TRBJ2-2; TRBD2 matches at 10 bases. The CDR3 has 17 amino acids. Germline V gives CDR1 SGHVS, CDR2 FQNEAQ. V gave up 3 bases and J gave up 6 bases; unmatched junction bases: 10.